A single sample gave rise to the 31 T cell receptor beta chains below, sequenced in a study of shared clonotypes between healthy human individuals. Generated by immunoSEQ multiplex PCR, the TCRdb table keeps only in-frame clones and is missing some. The table shows approximately 2,300,000 clones, with 85% to 95% occurring only once. The source material was naive CD4+ T cells from PBMCs. Specified subset: CD45RA+ positively selected. The receptors derive from a man younger than 30 in good health. Some clones in this sample may be carry-over from other donors' samples.

The V and J genes are TRBV2 and TRBJ2-6; D call uncertain. The germline gives CDR1 SNHLY, CDR2 FYNNEI. The CDR3 runs to 15 residues. Deletions cut 8 bases from V and 0 bases from J, with 11 bases between. For the CDR3, the DNA is TGTGCCAGCTATTCGATATCCTCTGGGGCCAACGTCCTGACTTTC. Its translation: CASYSISSGANVLTF. Full variable domain (outside the CDR3, taken from reference TRBV2 and TRBJ2-6): EPEVTQTPSHQVTQMGQEVILRCVPISNHLYFYWYRQILGQKVEFLVSFYNNEISEKSEIFDDQFSVERPDGSNFTLKIRSTKLEDSAMYFCASYSISSGANVLTFGAGSRLTVL.

The chain links TRBV21-1 to TRBJ2-1; the tabulated D call, TRBD2, remains unverified against the DNA. TRBV21-1 is deemed a pseudogene. This CDR3 is 13 amino acids long. CDR3 coding DNA: TGTGCCAGCAGCAAAGCGTCTCACAATGAGCAGTTCTTC. Protein: CASSKASHNEQFF.

The V and J genes are TRBV7-5 and TRBJ1-1. TRBV7-5 is labeled a pseudogene. CDR3 length: 10 amino acids. The CDR3 DNA reads as TGTGCCAGAAGTATACGAGAAGCTTTCTTT. It codes for CARSIREAFF.

The J gene is TRBJ2-1, the V gene TRBV4-2; 10 nucleotides line up with TRBD2. Germline V gene sequence: CDR1 LGHNA, CDR2 YNFKEQ. The CDR3 contains 17 residues. Trimming at V came to 3 bases and at J to 9 bases, leaving 14 bases not matched to a gene. CDR3 loop: CASSQGSGGTSVSEQFF. CDR3 DNA sequence: TGTGCCAGCAGCCAGGGGTCAGGGGGGACTAGCGTTAGTGAGCAGTTCTTC.

CDR3 nucleotides: TGTGCCAGCAGTTTAGGTGTAGGGGGCAGGGGCACAGATACGCAGTATTTT. The encoded protein is CASSLGVGGRGTDTQYF. The chain couples TRBV27 to TRBJ2-3, with 7 bases identical to TRBD1. Unmatched junction bases numbered 9, after V lost 2 bases and J lost 1 base. This CDR3 is 17 amino acids long. Germline CDR1 reads MNHEY; CDR2 reads SMNVEV (reference sequence).

This clone was counted between two and nine times. The chain links TRBV28 to TRBJ1-1; D gene ambiguous. V was cut by 4 bases and J by 1 base, with 7 bases left in between. The CDR3 loop spans 13 amino acids. Germline V lookup: CDR1 MDHEN, CDR2 SYDVKM. CDR3 residues: CASSWIGNTEAFF. For the CDR3, the DNA is TGTGCCAGCAGTTGGATTGGGAACACTGAAGCTTTCTTT.

The V and J genes are TRBV5-1 and TRBJ2-7; 14 bases are shared with TRBD2. V lost 2 bases, J lost 5 bases, and 12 bases stayed unmatched. The germline gives CDR1 SGHRS, CDR2 YFSETQ. The CDR3 consists of 18 residues. CDR3 amino acids: CASSLRQGGTSGRHEQYF. The DNA for the CDR3 is TGCGCCAGCAGCTTACGACAGGGTGGGACTAGCGGGAGACACGAGCAGTACTTC.

The rearrangement joins TRBV7-9 to TRBJ1-1; 7 bases line up with TRBD1. Trimming took 5 bases from V and 1 from J; bases not matched to a gene: 7. The CDR3 has 15 amino acids. From germline, CDR1 is SEHNR and CDR2 FQNEAQ (reference sequence). The CDR3 sequence: CASSDPRQGNTEAFF. Written as DNA, the CDR3 is TGTGCCAGCAGCGACCCACGACAGGGGAACACTGAAGCTTTCTTT.

The chain recombines TRBV5-1 with TRBJ2-1; D may be TRBD1 (5 bases). The V end was cut by 0 bases, the J end by 8 bases, with 12 bases between. CDR1 is SGHRS, CDR2 YFSETQ, per germline. The CDR3 extends over 14 amino acids. The CDR3 protein is CASSLGQGTHEQFF. DNA of the CDR3: TGCGCCAGCAGCTTGGGCCAGGGAACGCATGAGCAGTTCTTC.

The V and J genes are TRBV5-1 and TRBJ2-5, with a possible D match to TRBD2 (5 bases). The length of the CDR3 is 14 residues. V lost 4 bases and J 2 bases, leaving 12 bases between the germline ends. Looked up from germline, CDR1 is SGHRS and CDR2 is YFSETQ. As DNA, the CDR3 is TGCGCCAGCAGCACCGGACGGACTCAAGAGACCCAGTACTTC. Translated: CASSTGRTQETQYF.

The V call is TRBV7-9, the J call TRBJ2-5; TRBD2 agrees at 10 bases. Germline loops: CDR1 SEHNR, CDR2 FQNEAQ (reference sequence). V shed 5 bases and J 7 bases; nucleotides not matched to a gene: 19. CDR3 size: 18 residues. CDR3 in amino acids: CASSPSIPGLARGGTQYF. The DNA for the CDR3 is TGTGCCAGCAGCCCGTCCATACCGGGACTAGCGAGAGGCGGGACCCAGTACTTC.

This chain connects TRBV5-1 to TRBJ2-1, with D tentatively TRBD1 (5 bases). Germline V gene sequence: CDR1 SGHRS, CDR2 YFSETQ. CDR3 size: 11 residues. The V and J ends lost 3 bases and 9 bases respectively, with 7 bases between them. DNA of the CDR3: TGCGCCAGCAGCTCCCAGGGTGAGCAGTTCTTC. This codes for CASSSQGEQFF.

On this clone: Mismatch with germline at one junction end may stem from a read error. V gene TRBV28 combines with J gene TRBJ1-2, with 7 bases that match TRBD1. The length of the CDR3 is 14 residues. CDR1 and CDR2 from the germline V gene are MDHEN and SYDVKM. This chain's CDR3 is CASSSPSLLGQTLF. The CDR3 DNA sequence: TGTGCCAGCAGTTCTCCCTCACTCTTGGGACAGACCCTCTTC.

This chain uses TRBV7-2 with TRBJ1-4; D uncertain. This CDR3 contains 13 residues. Germline assignment: CDR1 SGHTA and CDR2 FQGNSA. V lost 3 bases and J 0 bases, leaving 2 bases between the germline ends. For the CDR3, the DNA is TGTGCCAGCAGCTTGGCAACTAATGAAAAACTGTTTTTT. Protein product: CASSLATNEKLFF.

In its sample, this clone was seen a few times. The chain employs TRBV19 and TRBJ2-2, with 8 bases that match TRBD1. The V segment lost 5 bases and the J segment 4 bases; nucleotides outside the gene matches: 6. The germline gives CDR1 LNHDA, CDR2 SQIVND (reference sequence). This CDR3 is built from 15 residues. For the CDR3, the DNA is TGTGCCAGTAGTGACAGGGGCGGTGGCACCGGGGAGCTGTTTTTT. Translating gives CASSDRGGGTGELFF.

As to this clone: The sample has other DNA sequences that encode this CDR3 too. CDR3 residues: CASSQENYYEQYF. Here the CDR3 DNA reads TGCGCCAGCAGCCAAGAGAATTACTACGAGCAGTACTTC. The chain combines TRBV4-3 with TRBJ2-7, with D unresolved. Germline CDR1 and CDR2: LGHNA and YSLEER. The V end lost 0 bases, the J end lost 3 bases, and 6 bases lay between the germline ends. The CDR3 length is 13 residues.

The chain joins TRBV9 to TRBJ2-2, with 10 positions matching TRBD2. CDR3 length: 16 residues. The J segment lost 5 bases and the V segment lost 3 bases, leaving 7 bases of the junction unmatched. The germline V gene encodes CDR1 SGDLS and CDR2 YYNGEE. The DNA for the CDR3 is TGTGCCAGCAGCGCGCCACTAGCGGGAAATACCGGGGAGCTGTTTTTT. Its protein is CASSAPLAGNTGELFF.

This clone has only a few counts. The sample has other DNA sequences that encode this CDR3 too. The rearrangement uses TRBV30 and TRBJ1-5; D is unresolved. This CDR3 has 13 amino acids. The V end was cut by 0 bases, the J end by 1 base, with 4 bases between. Germline-derived CDR1 and CDR2 are GTSNPN and SVGIG (reference sequence). CDR3 sequence: CAWSVGSNQPQHF. DNA of the CDR3: TGTGCCTGGAGTGTGGGAAGCAATCAGCCCCAGCATTTT.

This clone was seen just once. Other DNA sequences in this sample translate to the same CDR3. The V gene is TRBV5-4, the J gene TRBJ2-5; D not certain. Germline assignment: CDR1 SGHNT and CDR2 YYREEE (reference sequence). Trimming cost V 4 bases and J 5 bases, with 12 bases left between them. The CDR3 is 13 residues long. In nucleotides, the CDR3 is TGTGCCAGCAGCCCGGACCCCCAGGAGACCCAGTACTTC. This codes for CASSPDPQETQYF.

The J gene is TRBJ2-3, the V gene TRBV28; 14 nucleotides line up with TRBD2. CDR1 MDHEN and CDR2 SYDVKM come from the germline V gene. Trimming at V came to 5 bases and at J to 4 bases, leaving 14 bases not matched to a gene. The CDR3 has 19 residues. The CDR3: CASSPMLGLAGGGADTQYF. CDR3 in DNA: TGTGCCAGCAGTCCCATGCTTGGACTAGCGGGAGGAGGAGCAGATACGCAGTATTTT.

The chain has TRBV9 and TRBJ1-3; the D is unclear. V lost 5 bases, J lost 0 bases, and 12 bases lay in between. The CDR3 sequence is 15 residues long. Germline lookup yields CDR1 SGDLS and CDR2 YYNGEE. CDR3 coding DNA: TGTGCCAGCAGTATATCCGGCCACTCTGGAAACACCATATATTTT. Translating gives CASSISGHSGNTIYF.

The chain joins TRBV4-3 to TRBJ1-5; D is undetermined. CDR3 length: 16 amino acids. Trimming stripped 4 bases from V and 3 bases from J, with 16 bases between. CDR1 and CDR2 (germline): LGHNA, YSLEER. The CDR3 DNA is TGCGCCAGCAGCCCTCGAATTGAGGGTTACAATCAGCCCCAGCATTTT. This codes for CASSPRIEGYNQPQHF.

J is TRBJ2-7 and V is TRBV5-6; D is uncertain. The CDR3 has 14 residues. Germline V gene data show CDR1 as SGHDT and CDR2 as YYEEEE. V dropped 4 bases and J dropped 6 bases, with 17 bases sitting between them. CDR3 sequence (DNA): TGTGCCAGCAGCATCCCGGGTGGTGTCGGCGAGCAGTACTTC. Translating gives CASSIPGGVGEQYF.

The chain employs TRBV5-1 and TRBJ2-2, with 7 bases matching TRBD2. The junction had 3 bases not matched to a gene; V was cut back by 4 bases and J by 0 bases. CDR1 and CDR2 from the germline V gene are SGHRS and YFSETQ. The CDR3 length is 15 residues. The CDR3 region is CASSAGLTNTGELFF. DNA for the CDR3: TGCGCCAGCAGCGCGGGACTAACGAACACCGGGGAGCTGTTTTTT.

The chain carries TRBV7-3 and TRBJ2-3; 7 bases fit TRBD2. CDR3 size: 15 residues. V dropped 6 bases and J dropped 0; count of bases not matched to a gene: 6. Germline CDR1 and CDR2: SGHTA and FQGTGA. CDR3: CASRETSDSTDTQYF. The CDR3 nucleotides are TGTGCCAGCAGGGAAACTAGCGATAGCACAGATACGCAGTATTTT.

This chain links TRBV5-4 with TRBJ1-3, with D possibly TRBD1 on 5 matching bases. V gave up 1 base and J gave up 5 bases, with 13 bases separating them. Per germline, CDR1 SGHNT and CDR2 YYREEE (reference sequence). This CDR3 region has 15 residues. The CDR3 reads CASSLWPAGRNTIYF. CDR3 nucleotide sequence: TGTGCCAGCAGCTTGTGGCCGGCAGGGAGAAACACCATATATTTT.

The J gene is TRBJ1-3, the V gene TRBV18; D is unclear. Germline V lookup: CDR1 KGHSH, CDR2 LQKENI. V shed 2 bases and J shed 2 bases, with 4 bases lying between them. The CDR3 spans 13 residues. Here the CDR3 DNA reads TGTGCCAGCTCACCAAACACTGGAAACACCATATATTTT. As protein: CASSPNTGNTIYF.

The rearrangement links TRBV5-1 to TRBJ1-5; D is undetermined. CDR3 length: 14 residues. Germline V lookup: CDR1 SGHRS, CDR2 YFSETQ. V shed 0 bases and J shed 5 bases, with 9 bases lying between them. For the CDR3, the DNA is TGCGCCAGCAGCTTGGGTGTCGGCTATCAGCCCCAGCATTTT. This translates into CASSLGVGYQPQHF.

The chain has TRBV9 and TRBJ1-3; 7 bases are shared with TRBD1. There are 15 residues in the CDR3. The germline CDR1 and CDR2 sequences are SGDLS and YYNGEE. After removal of 8 bases from V and 0 bases from J, the junction contained 8 bases not matched to a gene. The CDR3 region has the DNA TGTGCCAGTCGACAGGGTTCCTTCTCTGGAAACACCATATATTTT. As protein: CASRQGSFSGNTIYF.

This chain connects TRBV28 to TRBJ1-5; no firm D call. The V end lost 5 bases, the J end lost 5 bases, and 13 bases lay between the germline ends. The CDR3 totals 14 residues. Per germline, CDR1 MDHEN and CDR2 SYDVKM. The CDR3 nucleotides are TGTGCCAGCAGTCGACGGACTGTAGATCAGCCCCAGCATTTT. Protein sequence: CASSRRTVDQPQHF.

The V call is TRBV12-5, the J call TRBJ2-1, with TRBD2 identical over 11 bases. CDR1 LGHNT and CDR2 FRNRAP come from the germline V gene. The V segment lost 0 bases and the J segment 7 bases; nucleotides outside the gene matches: 11. The CDR3 runs to 18 residues. In nucleotides, the CDR3 is TGTGCTAGTGGTTTGGTAGCGACTAGCGGGACCCGCCGGAATGAGCAGTTCTTC. Protein sequence: CASGLVATSGTRRNEQFF.